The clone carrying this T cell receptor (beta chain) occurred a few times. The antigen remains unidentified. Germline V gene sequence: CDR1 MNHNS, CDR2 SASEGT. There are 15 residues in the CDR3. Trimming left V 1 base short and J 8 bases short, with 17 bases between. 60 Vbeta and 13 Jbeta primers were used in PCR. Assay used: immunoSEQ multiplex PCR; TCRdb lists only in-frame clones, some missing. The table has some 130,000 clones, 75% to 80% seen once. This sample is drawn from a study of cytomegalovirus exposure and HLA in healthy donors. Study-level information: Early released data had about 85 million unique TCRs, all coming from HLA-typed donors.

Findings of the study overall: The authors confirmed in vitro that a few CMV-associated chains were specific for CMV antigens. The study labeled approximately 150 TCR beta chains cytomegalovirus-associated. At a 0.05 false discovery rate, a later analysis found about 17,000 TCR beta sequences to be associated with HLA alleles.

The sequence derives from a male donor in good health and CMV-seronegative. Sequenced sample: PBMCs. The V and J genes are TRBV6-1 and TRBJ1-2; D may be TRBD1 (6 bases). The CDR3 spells CASSEDTGPSTGYTF. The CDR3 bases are TGTGCCAGCAGTGAAGACACAGGGCCGTCAACCGGCTACACCTTC.